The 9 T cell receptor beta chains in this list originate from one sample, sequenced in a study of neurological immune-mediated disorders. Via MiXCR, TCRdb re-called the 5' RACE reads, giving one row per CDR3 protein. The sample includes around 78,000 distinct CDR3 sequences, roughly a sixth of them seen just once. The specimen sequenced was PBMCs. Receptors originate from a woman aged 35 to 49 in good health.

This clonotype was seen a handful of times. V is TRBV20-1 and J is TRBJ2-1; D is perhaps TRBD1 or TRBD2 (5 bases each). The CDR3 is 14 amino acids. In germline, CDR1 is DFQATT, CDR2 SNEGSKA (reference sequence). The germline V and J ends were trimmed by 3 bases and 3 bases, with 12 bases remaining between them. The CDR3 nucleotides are TGCAGTGCTAGGGGGGAGACCAACTACAATGAGCAGTTCTTC. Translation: CSARGETNYNEQFF.

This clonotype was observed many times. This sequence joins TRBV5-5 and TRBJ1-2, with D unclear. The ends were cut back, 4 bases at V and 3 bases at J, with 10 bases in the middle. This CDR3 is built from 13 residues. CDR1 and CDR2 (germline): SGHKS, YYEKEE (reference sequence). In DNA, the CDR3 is TGTGCCAGCAGCATTACCTCCGACTATGGCTACACCTTC. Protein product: CASSITSDYGYTF.

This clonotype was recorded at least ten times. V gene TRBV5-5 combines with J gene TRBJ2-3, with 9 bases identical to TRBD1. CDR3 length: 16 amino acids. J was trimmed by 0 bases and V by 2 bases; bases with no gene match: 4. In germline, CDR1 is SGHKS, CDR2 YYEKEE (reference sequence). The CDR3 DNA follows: TGTGCCAGCAGCTTCTTACAGGGGGCAAGCACAGATACGCAGTATTTT. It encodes CASSFLQGASTDTQYF.

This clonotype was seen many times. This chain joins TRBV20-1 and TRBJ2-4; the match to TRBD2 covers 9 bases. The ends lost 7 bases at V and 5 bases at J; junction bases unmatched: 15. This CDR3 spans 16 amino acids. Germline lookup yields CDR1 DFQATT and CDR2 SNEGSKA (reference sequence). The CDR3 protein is CSGSSETAGGQNIQYF. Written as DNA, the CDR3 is TGCAGTGGATCTAGTGAAACGGCGGGGGGGCAAAACATTCAGTACTTC.

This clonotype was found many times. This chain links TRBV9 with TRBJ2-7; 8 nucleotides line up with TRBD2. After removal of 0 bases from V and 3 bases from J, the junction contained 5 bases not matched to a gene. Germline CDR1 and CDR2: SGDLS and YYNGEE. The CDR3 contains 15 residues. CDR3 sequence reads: CASSVVCGGCYEQYV. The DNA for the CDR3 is TGTGCCAGCAGCGTAGTGTGCGGGGGGTGCTACGAGCAGTACGTC.

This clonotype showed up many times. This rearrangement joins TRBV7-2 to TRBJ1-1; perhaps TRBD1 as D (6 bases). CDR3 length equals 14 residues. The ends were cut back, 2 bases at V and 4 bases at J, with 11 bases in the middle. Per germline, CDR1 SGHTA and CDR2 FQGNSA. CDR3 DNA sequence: TGTGCCAGCAGCTTAAAGGGGGGACGCACTGAAGCTTTCTTT. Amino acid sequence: CASSLKGGRTEAFF. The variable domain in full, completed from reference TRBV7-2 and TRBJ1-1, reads GAGVSQSPSNKVTEKGKDVELRCDPISGHTALYWYRQSLGQGLEFLIYFQGNSAPDKSGLPSDRFSAERTGGSVSTLTIQRTQQEDSAVYLCASSLKGGRTEAFFGQGTRLTVV.

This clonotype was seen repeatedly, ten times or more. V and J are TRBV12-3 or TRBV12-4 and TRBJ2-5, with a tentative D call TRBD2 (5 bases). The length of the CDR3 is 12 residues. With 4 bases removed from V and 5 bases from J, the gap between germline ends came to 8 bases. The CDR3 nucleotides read TGTGCCAGCAGTTGGCCGGGGGAGACCCAGTACTTC. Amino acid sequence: CASSWPGETQYF.

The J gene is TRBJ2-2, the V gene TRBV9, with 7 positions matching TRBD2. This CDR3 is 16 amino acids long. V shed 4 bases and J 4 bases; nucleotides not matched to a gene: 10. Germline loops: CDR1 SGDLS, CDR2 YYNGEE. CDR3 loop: CASSLWGGLSTGELFF. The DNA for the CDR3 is TGTGCCAGCAGCCTCTGGGGGGGGTTGAGCACCGGGGAGCTGTTTTTT.

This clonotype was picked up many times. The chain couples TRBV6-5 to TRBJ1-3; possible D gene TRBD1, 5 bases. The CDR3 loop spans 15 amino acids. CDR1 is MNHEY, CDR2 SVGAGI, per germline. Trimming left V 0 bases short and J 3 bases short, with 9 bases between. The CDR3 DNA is TGTGCCAGCAGTTACTCGAGACAGCTTGGAAACACCATATATTTT. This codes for CASSYSRQLGNTIYF.